The 25 T cell receptor beta chains reported below all come from one sample, sequenced in a study of T cell clones after liver transplantation (dated by TCRdb to 2018 to 2020). The library was prepared using the immunoSEQ multiplex PCR assay. What TCRdb holds here is the immuneACCESS table cut down to in-frame rearrangements. Part of the clones is not present; checked against another copy, under half of the missing clones reflect an unresolved V gene, and the others are unexplained. The sample yields over 45,000 clones; 55% to 85% were counted once. The ten largest clones capture about 9.9% of the sample. The sequenced sample was CD4+ T cells from blood, obtained around 52 months after liver transplant. These receptors were obtained from a human patient who received a liver transplant. After a transplant, some T cells may have been passed on by the graft donor.

Here the CDR3 reads CASTGRDLPYEQYF. CDR3 nucleotide sequence: TGTGCCAGTACCGGAAGGGACTTACCTTACGAGCAGTACTTC. V gene TRBV19 combines with J gene TRBJ2-7; possible D gene TRBD2, 6 bases. Germline values: CDR1 LNHDA, CDR2 SQIVND (reference sequence). The V gene lost 7 bases and the J gene lost 4 bases, with 17 bases spanning the gap. The CDR3 is 14 residues long. Full variable domain (rest looked up from reference TRBV19 and TRBJ2-7): DGGITQSPKYLFRKEGQNVTLSCEQNLNHDAMYWYRQDPGQGLRLIYYSQIVNDFQKGDIAEGYSVSREKKESFPLTVTSAQKNPTAFYLCASTGRDLPYEQYFGPGTRLTVT.

The rearrangement joins TRBV28 to TRBJ2-1, with D hard to call. V lost 8 bases to trimming and J lost 1 base, with 12 bases between them. The length of the CDR3 is 14 residues. Germline CDR1 MDHEN, CDR2 SYDVKM. CDR3 in DNA: TGTGCCAGCCGGATTGGGTTATCCTACAATGAGCAGTTCTTC. Amino acid sequence: CASRIGLSYNEQFF.

This clone was observed a handful of times. The chain uses TRBV7-2 and TRBJ1-5, with D perhaps TRBD1 (6 bases). In germline, CDR1 is SGHTA, CDR2 FQGNSA. The CDR3 consists of 16 residues. With 4 bases removed from V and 0 bases from J, the gap between germline ends came to 13 bases. The CDR3 sequence: CASSSRVRGSNQPQHF. The CDR3 nucleotides read TGTGCCAGCAGCTCCAGGGTCAGGGGTAGCAATCAGCCCCAGCATTTT.

This sequence joins TRBV4-2 and TRBJ1-1; tentative D call: TRBD1 (6 bases). CDR1 is LGHNA and CDR2 is YNFKEQ in the germline V gene. The CDR3 consists of 14 residues. The V end was cut by 1 base, the J end by 11 bases, with 17 bases between. In nucleotides, the CDR3 is TGTGCCAGCAGCCAAGGCTCTACGGGGGCGCGGGCTTTCTTT. Translated, it gives CASSQGSTGARAFF.

This clone was seen once. The chain has TRBV7-9 and TRBJ2-1; D gene uncertain. Germline V gene data show CDR1 as SEHNR and CDR2 as FQNEAQ (reference sequence). The CDR3 contains 11 residues. The V end was cut by 5 bases, the J end by 6 bases, with 5 bases between. The CDR3 reads CASSPANEQFF. For the CDR3, the DNA is TGTGCCAGCAGCCCCGCCAATGAGCAGTTCTTC.

This clone appeared once. V and J are TRBV19 and TRBJ2-7, with 7 bases aligning to TRBD1. Germline V gene data show CDR1 as LNHDA and CDR2 as SQIVND (reference sequence). The CDR3 consists of 17 residues. J was trimmed by 0 bases and V by 5 bases; bases with no gene match: 13. The chain's CDR3 is CASSHTKGQDSSYEQYF. CDR3 coding DNA: TGTGCCAGTAGTCACACCAAAGGACAGGATAGCTCCTACGAGCAGTACTTC.

V is TRBV28 and J is TRBJ1-2, with a possible D match to TRBD1 (5 bases). V was pared by 1 base and J by 4 bases, with 13 bases between. The CDR3 spans 15 residues. Germline V lookup: CDR1 MDHEN, CDR2 SYDVKM. The CDR3 coding sequence is TGTGCCAGCAGTTTATTAGCGCAGGGCTCCTATGGCTACACCTTC. This encodes CASSLLAQGSYGYTF.

CDR3 in amino acids: CASSYNNVLTF. For the CDR3, the DNA is TGTGCCAGCAGTTACAACAACGTCCTGACTTTC. V is TRBV6-1 and J is TRBJ2-6, with D unclear. The CDR3 has 11 residues. The V gene's germline CDR1 is MNHNS and CDR2 SASEGT. Trimming took off 5 bases at V and 9 bases at J, with 5 bases between the two ends.

The chain employs TRBV28 and TRBJ2-2, with 9 positions matching TRBD1. Germline trimming cut 4 bases from V and 1 base from J; bases unmatched to any gene: 13. The CDR3 length is 19 residues. Germline CDR1 MDHEN, CDR2 SYDVKM. CDR3 DNA sequence: TGTGCCAGCAGTTACGCCGGGACAGGGAGAGGGGAGAACACCGGGGAGCTGTTTTTT. Residues: CASSYAGTGRGENTGELFF.

The rearrangement joins TRBV7-2 to TRBJ2-7, with TRBD1 as a possible D gene (5 bases). CDR1 and CDR2 (germline): SGHTA, FQGNSA. The V end was cut by 5 bases, the J end by 3 bases, with 14 bases between. The CDR3 totals 14 residues. DNA for the CDR3: TGTGCCAGCAGCGATGACAGAAGGGGCTACGAGCAGTACTTC. Protein product: CASSDDRRGYEQYF.

This rearrangement joins TRBV2 to TRBJ1-1; no clear D. Trimming took 2 bases from V and 0 from J, leaving 1 base between them. In germline, CDR1 is SNHLY, CDR2 FYNNEI. The CDR3 contains 12 residues. CDR3 DNA: TGTGCCAGCAGTGAAATGAACACTGAAGCTTTCTTT. This sequence encodes CASSEMNTEAFF.

This clone was counted between two and nine times. The genes are TRBV21-1 and TRBJ1-4. TRBV21-1 has pseudogene status. This CDR3 spans 13 amino acids. The CDR3 nucleotides read TGTGCCCGGTCCGGACCTTGCTGGGAAAAACTGTTTTTT. Its translation is CARSGPCWEKLFF.

The chain links TRBV7-2 to TRBJ2-7; D may be TRBD2 (6 bases). Trimming took 0 bases from V and 5 from J, leaving 11 bases between them. In germline, CDR1 is SGHTA, CDR2 FQGNSA. CDR3 length: 14 amino acids. The CDR3 bases are TGTGCCAGCAGCTTAGCCGGGAGCACTAACGAGCAGTACTTC. This gives the protein CASSLAGSTNEQYF.

This sequence joins TRBV13 and TRBJ2-3; 10 bases map to TRBD1. The CDR3 runs 17 residues. Trimming removed 1 base from V and 4 bases from J; junction bases left unmatched: 8. Germline V gene lookup returns CDR1 PRHDT and CDR2 FYEKMQ (reference sequence). For the CDR3, the DNA is TGTGCCAGCAGCTTAGCCCGGGGACAGGGGATCGCAGATACGCAGTATTTT. Translated: CASSLARGQGIADTQYF.

The chain recombines TRBV13 with TRBJ1-1, with TRBD1 matching 7 bases. The CDR3 is 16 residues long. V was pared by 3 bases and J by 3 bases, with 10 bases of the junction left unmatched. CDR1 and CDR2 (germline): PRHDT, FYEKMQ (reference sequence). CDR3 residues: CASSFRGEGAYTEAFF. DNA for the CDR3: TGTGCCAGCAGCTTTAGGGGAGAGGGGGCCTACACTGAAGCTTTCTTT. Variable domain in full (rest from reference TRBV13 and TRBJ1-1): AAGVIQSPRHLIKEKRETATLKCYPIPRHDTVYWYQQGPGQDPQFLISFYEKMQSDKGSIPDRFSAQQFSDYHSELNMSSLELGDSALYFCASSFRGEGAYTEAFFGQGTRLTVV.

The chain combines TRBV6-6 with TRBJ1-1; a weak D match, TRBD1 (5 bases). With 2 bases removed from V and 3 bases from J, the gap between germline ends came to 10 bases. Germline V CDR1 and CDR2: MNHNY, SVGAGI (reference sequence). This CDR3 spans 14 amino acids. CDR3 in amino acids: CASSYVGGDTEAFF. CDR3 DNA sequence: TGTGCCAGCAGTTACGTGGGGGGGGACACTGAAGCTTTCTTT.

As DNA, the CDR3 is TGTGCCACTACAGACTCTGGGGCCAACGTCCTGACTTTC. It yields the protein CATTDSGANVLTF. The V and J genes are TRBV19 and TRBJ2-6; D is ambiguous. There are 13 residues in the CDR3. With 10 bases removed from V and 0 bases from J, the gap between germline ends came to 7 bases. CDR1 and CDR2 (germline): LNHDA, SQIVND (reference sequence).

This chain joins TRBV5-6 and TRBJ2-1, with 9 bases fitting TRBD2. CDR3 length: 19 amino acids. Trimming removed 6 bases from V and 3 bases from J; junction bases left unmatched: 19. Germline CDR1 and CDR2: SGHDT and YYEEEE. The CDR3 region is CASTRGVGLAGTRYNEQFF. CDR3 in DNA: TGTGCCAGCACCAGGGGGGTCGGGCTAGCGGGGACGCGCTACAATGAGCAGTTCTTC.

This clone was seen only a few times. The chain joins TRBV18 to TRBJ1-5; D gene uncertain. The V end was cut by 5 bases, the J end by 5 bases, with 10 bases between. Germline CDR1 is KGHSH and CDR2 is LQKENI. The CDR3 has 13 amino acids. The CDR3 nucleotides are TGTGCCAGCTCATCTTCGTCGGATCAGCCCCAGCATTTT. Residues: CASSSSSDQPQHF.

V gene TRBV29-1 combines with J gene TRBJ2-6, with D possibly TRBD2 on 5 matching bases. The CDR3 is 14 amino acids. With 3 bases removed from V and 2 bases from J, the gap between germline ends came to 8 bases. The V gene's germline CDR1 is SQVTM and CDR2 ANQGSEA. As DNA, the CDR3 is TGCAGCGTTGAGGCGAGGGCTGGGGCCAACGTCCTGACTTTC. This encodes CSVEARAGANVLTF.

This clone was detected ten times or more. This chain connects TRBV5-4 to TRBJ2-3; no definite D call. The CDR3 loop spans 17 amino acids. The germline gives CDR1 SGHNT, CDR2 YYREEE (reference sequence). The ends were cut back, 5 bases at V and 0 bases at J, with 19 bases in the middle. The DNA for the CDR3 is TGTGCCAGCAGTCCCCGACTGACCGGGTATAGCACAGATACGCAGTATTTT. Amino acid sequence: CASSPRLTGYSTDTQYF.

The CDR3 DNA sequence: TGTGCCAGCACACACCTGGGACAGGGGACCTACGAGCAGTACTTC. Its protein is CASTHLGQGTYEQYF. V is TRBV27 and J is TRBJ2-7, with TRBD1 matching over 10 bases. After removal of 7 bases from V and 2 bases from J, the junction contained 8 bases not matched to a gene. The CDR3 has 15 amino acids. Looked up from germline, CDR1 is MNHEY and CDR2 is SMNVEV (reference sequence).

This clone was counted only a few times. The gene calls are TRBV7-9 and TRBJ2-1; perhaps TRBD1 as D (6 bases). The germline V gene has CDR1 SEHNR and CDR2 FQNEAQ (reference sequence). V lost 1 base and J lost 7, with 11 bases in between. This CDR3 is built from 14 residues. Written as DNA, the CDR3 is TGTGCCAGCAGCTTAGGACAGGTCCTAAATGAGCAGTTCTTC. It codes for CASSLGQVLNEQFF.

The V gene is TRBV7-2, the J gene TRBJ1-2; the D gene is possibly TRBD1 (6 bases). The CDR3 consists of 12 residues. V was shortened by 10 bases and J by 3 bases, with 12 bases between the two germline ends. Germline V CDR1 and CDR2: SGHTA, FQGNSA. In DNA form, the CDR3 reads TGTGCCATGGGGGACACGGACTATGGCTACACCTTC. Translating gives CAMGDTDYGYTF.

The chain is built from TRBV5-4 and TRBJ2-7; TRBD2 agrees at 9 bases. CDR3 length equals 13 residues. Trimming at V came to 8 bases and at J to 6 bases, leaving 9 bases not matched to a gene. CDR1 SGHNT and CDR2 YYREEE come from the germline V gene (reference sequence). CDR3 sequence reads: CASAGGGAGEQYF. For the CDR3, the DNA is TGTGCCAGTGCCGGCGGGGGGGCAGGCGAGCAGTACTTC.